This T cell receptor (beta chain) was documented in a study of shared clonotypes between healthy human individuals. Profiling relied on immunoSEQ multiplex PCR, and the TCRdb table lists in-frame clones only, not all of them. Of 950,000 to 1,200,000 clones listed, approximately 80% were seen once; the top ten hold 0.85% to 1%. Nashville, Tennessee was home to all donors, who were Caucasian adults. Concerning this clone: What it binds is not known.

The study's findings and limits: The study sampled only blood, and tissue repertoires likely differ. Of the naive CD4 clonotypes, roughly 5% were shared across several donors.

The CDR3 is made up of 13 amino acids. With 1 base removed from V and 4 bases from J, the gap between germline ends came to 6 bases. Germline V lookup: CDR1 SGHTS, CDR2 YDEGEE. The receptor was isolated from a man younger than 35 in good health. Some clones in this sample may be carry-over from other donors' samples. The chain recombines TRBV5-8 with TRBJ1-3; D ambiguous. What was sequenced was memory CD4+ T cells from PBMCs. The subset is: CD45RA-negative fraction. The CDR3 bases are TGTGCCAGCAGCTTGTTTCGGGGAAACACCATATATTTT. This sequence encodes CASSLFRGNTIYF.